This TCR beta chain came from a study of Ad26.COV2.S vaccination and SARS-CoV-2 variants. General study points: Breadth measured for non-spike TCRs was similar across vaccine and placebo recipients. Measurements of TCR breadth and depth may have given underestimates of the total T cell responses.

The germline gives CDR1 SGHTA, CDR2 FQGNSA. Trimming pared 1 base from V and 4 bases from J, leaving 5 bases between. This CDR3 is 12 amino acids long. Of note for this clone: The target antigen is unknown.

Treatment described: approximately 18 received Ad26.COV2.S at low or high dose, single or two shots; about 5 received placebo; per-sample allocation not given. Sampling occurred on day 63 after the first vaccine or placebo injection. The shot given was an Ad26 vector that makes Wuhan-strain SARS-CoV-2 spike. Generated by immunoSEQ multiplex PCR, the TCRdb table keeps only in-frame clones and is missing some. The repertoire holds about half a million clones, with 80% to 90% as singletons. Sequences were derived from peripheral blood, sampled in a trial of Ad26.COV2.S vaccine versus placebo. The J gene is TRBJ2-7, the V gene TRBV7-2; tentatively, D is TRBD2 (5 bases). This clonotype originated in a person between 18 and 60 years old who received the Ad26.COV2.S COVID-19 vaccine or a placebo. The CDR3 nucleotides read TGTGCCAGCAGCTTAGAGCGGTACGAGCAGTACTTC. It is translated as CASSLERYEQYF.